This T cell receptor beta chain was profiled in a study of blood T cell repertoires in COVID-19. The overall study: The origin of the acute and convalescent COVID-19 samples was the United States, Italy and Spain. T cells, B-cell-depleted T cells, or PBMCs provided the cDNA or gDNA that served as material.

The CDR3 is made up of 13 amino acids. The V end was cut by 5 bases, the J end by 10 bases, with 15 bases between. In the original workflow: It was from reference gene primer amplification that nucleated cell counts were estimated. The assay was immunoSEQ multiplex PCR, and TCRdb's table has in-frame clones only and misses some. Clonal size and the V and J genes are those of that table, whereas D and trimming came from the DNA. Among fewer than 700,000 clones, about 89% were seen once, and the ten largest hold roughly 8%. The chain recombines TRBV12-3 or TRBV12-4 with TRBJ1-5; D not certain. This receptor was obtained from a woman between 45 and 65 years old with COVID-19, enrolled during active disease. The sequenced material came from peripheral blood. CDR3 bases: TGTGCCAGCAGTCCGGACTGGGTTACTCCCCAGCATTTT. Its translation: CASSPDWVTPQHF.